Following are 12 T cell receptor beta chains from one sample sequenced in a study of control samples from healthy donors and cancer patients. Sequenced by immunoSEQ multiplex PCR; TCRdb stores in-frame clones only, minus some. The table has over 200,000 clones, around 79% seen once. Sequencing was performed on PBMCs. These TCRs come from a woman aged 60-70 years with lung cancer.

J is TRBJ2-1 and V is TRBV2; D remains ambiguous. This CDR3 has 12 residues. Trimming removed 10 bases at V and 10 bases at J, with 17 bases between. Germline V gives CDR1 SNHLY, CDR2 FYNNEI. As DNA, the CDR3 is TGTGCCACCTCAGAAGGGCTTAGCGAGCAGTTCTTC. Residues: CATSEGLSEQFF. Variable domain in full (rest from reference TRBV2 and TRBJ2-1): EPEVTQTPSHQVTQMGQEVILRCVPISNHLYFYWYRQILGQKVEFLVSFYNNEISEKSEIFDDQFSVERPDGSNFTLKIRSTKLEDSAMYFCATSEGLSEQFFGPGTRLTVL.

The gene calls are TRBV9 and TRBJ1-1, with unresolved D. The germline V gene has CDR1 SGDLS and CDR2 YYNGEE. This CDR3 has 13 residues. V was cut by 5 bases and J by 2 bases, with 10 bases left in between. As DNA, the CDR3 is TGTGCCAGCAGTCTCCATGGTAACACTGAAGCTTTCTTT. Translation gives CASSLHGNTEAFF.

V is TRBV9 and J is TRBJ2-2, with 12 bases aligning to TRBD1. Germline CDR1 reads SGDLS; CDR2 reads YYNGEE. J lost 13 bases, V lost 2 bases, and 6 bases had no gene match. CDR3 length: 14 residues. CDR3: CASSVGTGGAGLFF. CDR3 in DNA: TGTGCCAGCAGCGTTGGGACAGGGGGCGCGGGGCTGTTTTTT.

The rearrangement links TRBV5-1 to TRBJ1-4; TRBD1 matches 7 bases. In germline, CDR1 is SGHRS, CDR2 YFSETQ. J lost 3 bases, V lost 3 bases, and 5 bases had no gene match. The CDR3 runs 15 residues. The CDR3 sequence is CASSSQGQPNEKLFF. The CDR3, as DNA: TGCGCCAGCAGCTCGCAGGGACAGCCTAATGAAAAACTGTTTTTT.

CDR3 in DNA: TGTGCCAGCACCCCGGACGGAACCTACGAGCAGTACTTC. This encodes CASTPDGTYEQYF. The V call is TRBV6-5, the J call TRBJ2-7; D unresolved. V was pared by 7 bases and J by 2 bases, with 12 bases between. Germline V gene lookup returns CDR1 MNHEY and CDR2 SVGAGI. The CDR3 is made up of 13 amino acids.

The rearrangement joins TRBV19 to TRBJ2-7; D uncertain. V was clipped by 3 bases and J by 6 bases, with 18 bases between them. The CDR3 consists of 15 residues. The germline CDR1 and CDR2 sequences are LNHDA and SQIVND (reference sequence). CDR3 residues: CASSIGYSDIGEQYF. The CDR3 nucleotides are TGTGCCAGTAGTATTGGGTATTCCGACATCGGCGAGCAGTACTTC.

The chain couples TRBV5-1 to TRBJ1-1; D possibly corresponds to TRBD1 (6 bases). This CDR3 is built from 15 residues. CDR1 is SGHRS and CDR2 is YFSETQ in the germline V gene. The V gene lost 7 bases and the J gene lost 2 bases, with 18 bases spanning the gap. CDR3 amino acids: CASVGYGGANTEAFF. CDR3 sequence (DNA): TGCGCCAGCGTTGGATACGGGGGGGCAAACACTGAAGCTTTCTTT.

The V and J genes are TRBV27 and TRBJ2-7; TRBD1 matches 10 bases. The germline gives CDR1 MNHEY, CDR2 SMNVEV (reference sequence). This CDR3 is 14 amino acids long. With V trimmed by 4 bases and J by 6 bases, 6 bases remained unmatched. As DNA, the CDR3 is TGTGCCAGCAGTTCTTCCGGACAGGGGGGCGAGCAGTACTTC. Residues: CASSSSGQGGEQYF.

This chain links TRBV2 with TRBJ1-2; D ambiguous. Germline V gives CDR1 SNHLY, CDR2 FYNNEI. The length of the CDR3 is 15 residues. Trimming stripped 2 bases from V and 1 base from J, with 11 bases between. The CDR3 loop reads CASSERGRVNYGYTF. The CDR3 DNA sequence: TGTGCCAGCAGTGAAAGAGGTCGGGTTAACTATGGCTACACCTTC.

The V and J genes are TRBV7-3 and TRBJ2-2; D call uncertain. V was cut by 0 bases and J by 3 bases, with 5 bases left in between. In germline, CDR1 is SGHTA, CDR2 FQGTGA. The CDR3 is 14 residues long. CDR3 bases: TGTGCCAGCAGCTTAACGAGAGACACCGGGGAGCTGTTTTTT. It encodes CASSLTRDTGELFF.

The chain employs TRBV14 and TRBJ2-7; a weak D match, TRBD2 (6 bases). Per the germline V gene, CDR1 is SGHDN and CDR2 is FVKESK. This CDR3 region has 15 residues. The V end lost 0 bases, the J end lost 2 bases, and 11 bases lay between the germline ends. In nucleotides, the CDR3 is TGTGCCAGCAGCCAAGAGGGACTGGCCCCCTACGAGCAGTACTTC. Protein: CASSQEGLAPYEQYF.

The chain employs TRBV10-2 and TRBJ1-1; unclear D gene. Trimming cost V 4 bases and J 4 bases, with 7 bases left between them. Germline V CDR1 and CDR2: WSHSY, SAAADI. The CDR3 sequence is 12 residues long. Here the CDR3 reads CASSGWITEAFF. For the CDR3, the DNA is TGCGCCAGCAGTGGGTGGATCACTGAAGCTTTCTTT.